This T cell receptor beta chain was documented in a study of T cell repertoires in cytomegalovirus infection. Study information: Indications came from public TCR beta signatures; they pointed to CMV infection and to a matching HLA type.

From the reads, TCRdb called clonotypes with MiXCR, one entry per CDR3 protein. The sample has around 280,000 distinct CDR3 sequences, roughly 15% seen once. The CDR3 consists of 14 residues. The germline CDR1 and CDR2 sequences are SGHAT and FQNNGV. J was trimmed by 10 bases and V by 5 bases; bases with no gene match: 6. Study-level findings and limits: Ex vivo, HLA-C-restricted CMV-specific TCR beta clonotypes prevailed over the rest of the response. There were carriers of CMV plus the relevant HLA, and cumulative public TCR beta family frequency identified them.

With regard to this clonotype: Its matching antigen is unknown.

This TCR derives from a human donor in good health (CMV status not recorded). Some clones in this sample may be carry-over from other donors' samples. The specimen was PBMCs. This rearrangement joins TRBV11-2 to TRBJ2-1; 12 bases match TRBD2. CDR3 amino acids: CASSPWTSGVEQFF. For the CDR3, the DNA is TGTGCCAGCAGCCCATGGACTAGCGGGGTCGAGCAGTTCTTC.